This T cell receptor beta chain was sequenced during a study of T cell responses to AZD1222 COVID-19 vaccine. Regarding the study as a whole: Donors were chiefly white British, with a greater number of females, and clonal diversity was perhaps underestimated. Only 5 to 7 AZD1222 recipients were seropositive at baseline. Reportedly, nearly half the spike-specific TCRs target unmutated variant regions.

Investigators merged groups given second doses at roughly 4 or roughly 12 weeks. A remark on this clone: Its antigen remains unknown.

Profiled with immunoSEQ multiplex PCR; TCRdb holds only in-frame clones, not every one. The sample includes approximately 110,000 clones, 75% to 90% of them seen just once. Germline V gene lookup returns CDR1 LGHDT and CDR2 YNNKEL (reference sequence). CDR3 size: 14 residues. Trimming cost V 4 bases and J 8 bases; bases outside gene matches: 7. The clonotype comes from an adult who received the AZD1222 COVID-19 vaccine. The chain employs TRBV3-1 (or the pseudogene TRBV3-2) and TRBJ1-3; TRBD1 matches at 8 bases. Sequencing used peripheral blood, obtained 28 days after the second AZD1222 dose. The CDR3 loop is CASSPQDRVHTIYF. In DNA form, the CDR3 reads TGTGCCAGCAGCCCACAGGACAGGGTACACACCATATATTTT.